Shown below are 30 T cell receptor beta chains from a single sample sequenced in a study of OX40 agonist ivuxolimab in advanced cancers. Clones were read by immunoSEQ multiplex PCR, and TCRdb kept only the in-frame ones, dropping some. This table holds tens of thousands of clones, roughly 90% found once. Here the sequenced sample was CD4+ or CD8+ T cells sorted from blood, taken in a trial of the OX40 agonist ivuxolimab. The receptors shown here come from an adult with an advanced solid tumor such as melanoma, head and neck, liver or kidney cancer.

The V gene is TRBV5-4, the J gene TRBJ1-2; tentative D call: TRBD1 (6 bases). This CDR3 has 14 amino acids. Trimming removed 7 bases from V and 7 bases from J, with 20 bases in between. Germline CDR1 is SGHNT and CDR2 is YYREEE (reference sequence). The CDR3 spells CASGGGRGLGGYTF. The CDR3 DNA reads as TGTGCCAGCGGAGGGGGGCGAGGTCTTGGTGGCTACACCTTC.

The chain combines TRBV28 with TRBJ1-2; TRBD1 is a possible D gene (6 bases). Germline CDR1 reads MDHEN; CDR2 reads SYDVKM. With 1 base removed from V and 8 bases from J, the gap between germline ends came to 11 bases. The CDR3 length is 13 residues. The CDR3, as DNA: TGTGCCAGCAGTTTATTGGGGGCGCGGGGCTACACCTTC. Amino acid sequence: CASSLLGARGYTF.

The chain employs TRBV5-6 and TRBJ2-7; TRBD1 matches at 7 bases. CDR3 length: 14 amino acids. Germline V gene lookup returns CDR1 SGHDT and CDR2 YYEEEE. Germline trimming cut 4 bases from V and 3 bases from J; bases unmatched to any gene: 7. The CDR3 coding sequence is TGTGCCAGCAGCCACAGGGACAGTCGCTACGAGCAGTACTTC. This gives the protein CASSHRDSRYEQYF.

The J gene is TRBJ2-7, the V gene TRBV7-2; 8 bases match TRBD2. Germline V lookup: CDR1 SGHTA, CDR2 FQGNSA. Trimming cost V 5 bases and J 6 bases; bases outside gene matches: 6. The CDR3 length is 13 residues. In nucleotides, the CDR3 is TGTGCCAGCAGCAGCGGGGGAATCTCCGAGCAGTACTTC. Translation: CASSSGGISEQYF. The entire variable domain, with the rest obtained from reference TRBV7-2 and TRBJ2-7, is as follows: GAGVSQSPSNKVTEKGKDVELRCDPISGHTALYWYRQSLGQGLEFLIYFQGNSAPDKSGLPSDRFSAERTGGSVSTLTIQRTQQEDSAVYLCASSSGGISEQYFGPGTRLTVT.

The V call is TRBV7-9, the J call TRBJ2-3; 9 bases match TRBD1. CDR1 and CDR2 from the germline V gene are SEHNR and FQNEAQ (reference sequence). V lost 2 bases, J lost 3 bases, and 3 bases stayed unmatched. The CDR3 extends over 15 amino acids. CDR3 sequence: CASSLTGGFTDTQYF. CDR3 sequence (DNA): TGTGCCAGCAGCTTAACAGGGGGCTTTACAGATACGCAGTATTTT.

The J gene is TRBJ2-5, the V gene TRBV5-8; D is perhaps TRBD2 (7 bases). Germline V gene sequence: CDR1 SGHTS, CDR2 YDEGEE. This CDR3 spans 14 amino acids. With 0 bases removed from V and 5 bases from J, the gap between germline ends came to 11 bases. CDR3 DNA: TGTGCCAGCAGCTTGGGCGGGGGCGACGAGACCCAGTACTTC. This gives the protein CASSLGGGDETQYF.

The chain couples TRBV7-9 to TRBJ2-2; the match to TRBD1 covers 9 bases. Germline V CDR1 and CDR2: SEHNR, FQNEAQ (reference sequence). V lost 4 bases and J lost 1; bases outside the gene matches: 13. The CDR3 extends over 19 amino acids. The CDR3 nucleotides are TGTGCCAGCAGCTCGGGACGGGGACAGGGATCTCTGAACACCGGGGAGCTGTTTTTT. Translated: CASSSGRGQGSLNTGELFF.

This chain uses TRBV6-1 with TRBJ1-3; 7 bases match TRBD1. Germline-derived CDR1 and CDR2 are MNHNS and SASEGT. The V and J ends lost 8 bases and 0 bases, in that order; junction bases with no gene match: 7. The length of the CDR3 is 15 residues. The CDR3 coding sequence is TGTGCCAGCCCGGACAGGCCGTTCTCTGGAAACACCATATATTTT. It translates to CASPDRPFSGNTIYF.

This clone has a single count. The V gene is TRBV10-3, the J gene TRBJ2-3, with a tentative D call TRBD2 (5 bases). The CDR3 runs 12 residues. The V gene lost 8 bases and the J gene lost 6 bases, with 12 bases spanning the gap. CDR1 and CDR2 from the germline V gene are ENHRY and SYGVKD. The CDR3, as DNA: TGTGCCATCGGGATGAGGGCCGATACGCAGTATTTT. Its protein is CAIGMRADTQYF.

The rearrangement links TRBV29-1 to TRBJ2-7, with 13 bases matching TRBD2. The V segment lost 4 bases and the J segment 3 bases; nucleotides outside the gene matches: 3. The CDR3 is 14 amino acids. Germline V lookup: CDR1 SQVTM, CDR2 ANQGSEA. CDR3 in amino acids: CSVGWTSGSYEQYF. In DNA, the CDR3 is TGCAGCGTTGGTTGGACTAGCGGGAGCTACGAGCAGTACTTC.

The V call is TRBV2, the J call TRBJ1-2; the D is unclear. Germline CDR1 and CDR2: SNHLY and FYNNEI. V dropped 6 bases and J dropped 9 bases, with 11 bases sitting between them. CDR3 length: 11 amino acids. This chain's CDR3 is CASSLRSRYTF. Here the CDR3 DNA reads TGTGCCAGCAGCCTCCGCTCTCGCTACACCTTC.

The V gene is TRBV18, the J gene TRBJ1-1; D remains ambiguous. This CDR3 spans 12 amino acids. V dropped 0 bases and J dropped 11 bases, with 10 bases sitting between them. The germline V gene has CDR1 KGHSH and CDR2 LQKENI. CDR3 nucleotides: TGTGCCAGCTCACCACCTGGGCCAAGGGCTTTCTTT. This encodes CASSPPGPRAFF.

The chain carries TRBV19 and TRBJ1-5; 7 bases are a match to TRBD1. V lost 5 bases, J lost 5 bases, and 6 bases stayed unmatched. This CDR3 is built from 14 residues. Germline V lookup: CDR1 LNHDA, CDR2 SQIVND (reference sequence). CDR3 DNA: TGTGCCAGTAGTGGCTGGGACAGCGATCAGCCCCAGCATTTT. Amino acids: CASSGWDSDQPQHF.

The chain recombines TRBV4-2 with TRBJ1-6; 10 bases line up with TRBD1. The CDR3 is made up of 15 amino acids. Trimming at V came to 3 bases and at J to 6 bases, leaving 2 bases not matched to a gene. The V gene's germline CDR1 is LGHNA and CDR2 YNFKEQ. CDR3 sequence (DNA): TGTGCCAGCAGCCAGGGACAGGGGTCTAATTCACCCCTCCACTTT. As protein: CASSQGQGSNSPLHF.

The chain has TRBV15 and TRBJ2-7; possible D gene TRBD2, 6 bases. The V end lost 4 bases, the J end lost 3 bases, and 13 bases lay between the germline ends. The CDR3 extends over 14 amino acids. In germline, CDR1 is LNHNV, CDR2 YYDKDF (reference sequence). CDR3 DNA sequence: TGTGCCACCAGCACCGCGGGGAGTAGCTACGAGCAGTACTTC. It encodes CATSTAGSSYEQYF.

This clone was detected a few times. The J gene is TRBJ2-7, the V gene TRBV6-5; D is ambiguous. The CDR3 extends over 15 amino acids. The germline CDR1 and CDR2 sequences are MNHEY and SVGAGI. Trimming pared 0 bases from V and 0 bases from J, leaving 9 bases between. CDR3 coding DNA: TGTGCCAGCAGTTACTCGATGGATGGCTCCTACGAGCAGTACTTC. Translating it yields CASSYSMDGSYEQYF.

The chain uses TRBV7-3 and TRBJ2-1; 7 positions match TRBD1. Germline CDR1 is SGHTA and CDR2 is FQGTGA. The CDR3 is made up of 14 amino acids. Trimming took 4 bases from V and 4 from J; bases not matched to a gene: 4. The DNA of the CDR3 is TGTGCCAGCAGCTCAGGGGGTAGTTACAATGAGCAGTTCTTC. This encodes CASSSGGSYNEQFF.

The rearrangement links TRBV19 to TRBJ1-4; TRBD1 matches at 10 bases. There are 17 residues in the CDR3. CDR1 is LNHDA and CDR2 is SQIVND in the germline V gene (reference sequence). Losses at the gene ends were 3 bases for V and 4 bases for J; bases not matched to a gene: 8. The CDR3 nucleotides read TGTGCCAGTAGTATTACCGGGACAGGGGCTTATAATGAAAAACTGTTTTTT. Residues: CASSITGTGAYNEKLFF.

The genes are TRBV27 and TRBJ2-5; D possibly matches TRBD1 or TRBD2 (5 bases each). The DNA end favors TRBJ2-7, so the J call may be wrong. The CDR3 consists of 14 residues. From germline, CDR1 is MNHEY and CDR2 SMNVEV (reference sequence). The CDR3 sequence is CASSARDGTYEQYF. The CDR3 nucleotides are TGTGCCAGCAGTGCCCGGGACGGCACCTACGAGCAGTACTTC.

The chain uses TRBV19 and TRBJ2-7; D ambiguous. The CDR3 has 14 residues. V lost 1 base, J lost 0 bases, and 7 bases lay in between. The germline CDR1 and CDR2 sequences are LNHDA and SQIVND (reference sequence). CDR3: CASSIGESSYEQYF. CDR3 DNA: TGTGCCAGTAGTATAGGCGAGAGCTCCTACGAGCAGTACTTC.

V and J are TRBV6-5 and TRBJ1-1; 8 bases align to TRBD1. CDR3 length equals 15 residues. V lost 4 bases to trimming and J lost 2 bases; unmatched junction nucleotides: 6. Germline CDR1 reads MNHEY; CDR2 reads SVGAGI. CDR3 region: CASSSRTGTNTEAFF. CDR3 nucleotide sequence: TGTGCCAGCAGTTCACGGACAGGGACAAACACTGAAGCTTTCTTT.

V gene TRBV6-1 combines with J gene TRBJ1-2, with no clear D. The CDR3 extends over 13 amino acids. CDR1 MNHNS and CDR2 SASEGT come from the germline V gene. V gave up 2 bases and J gave up 2 bases, with 6 bases separating them. CDR3 amino acids: CASSERKNYGYTF. The CDR3 nucleotides read TGTGCCAGCAGTGAACGGAAAAACTATGGCTACACCTTC.

This chain joins TRBV4-1 and TRBJ1-1; D might be TRBD1 (5 bases). The CDR3 is made up of 16 amino acids. The V and J ends lost 4 bases and 5 bases respectively, with 20 bases between them. In germline, CDR1 is MGHRA, CDR2 YSYEKL. CDR3 coding DNA: TGCGCCAGCAGCCCCGAAGGCGGGACCCGGGGGACTGAAGCTTTCTTT. Residues: CASSPEGGTRGTEAFF.

The chain joins TRBV4-1 to TRBJ2-1; 9 nucleotides line up with TRBD2. V lost 4 bases to trimming and J lost 6 bases; unmatched junction nucleotides: 10. CDR3 length: 16 residues. The germline gives CDR1 MGHRA, CDR2 YSYEKL. The CDR3 is CASSPRIAGVANEQFF. CDR3 nucleotide sequence: TGCGCCAGCAGCCCCCGGATAGCGGGAGTAGCCAATGAGCAGTTCTTC.

The genes are TRBV6-5 and TRBJ2-7, with 8 bases aligning to TRBD1. The CDR3 runs 15 residues. Germline CDR1 reads MNHEY; CDR2 reads SVGAGI. After removal of 6 bases from V and 7 bases from J, the junction contained 14 bases not matched to a gene. The CDR3 sequence is CASRQPRQGTEEQYF. CDR3 coding DNA: TGTGCCAGCAGACAACCGAGACAGGGGACGGAAGAGCAGTACTTC.

V usage is TRBV11-1 and J usage is TRBJ2-1; D is perhaps TRBD2 (5 bases). V gave up 3 bases and J gave up 4 bases, with 7 bases separating them. The CDR3 runs to 13 residues. Germline V gene lookup returns CDR1 SGHAT and CDR2 FQDESV (reference sequence). CDR3 sequence reads: CASSLGSYNEQFF. The CDR3 nucleotides are TGTGCCAGCAGCTTGGGGAGTTACAATGAGCAGTTCTTC.

The V and J genes are TRBV5-1 and TRBJ2-3; perhaps TRBD2 as D (5 bases). Per germline, CDR1 SGHRS and CDR2 YFSETQ. V was trimmed by 3 bases and J by 2 bases, leaving 10 bases between them. The CDR3 loop spans 14 amino acids. CDR3 residues: CASSSRGNTDTQYF. CDR3 DNA: TGCGCCAGCAGCTCTCGAGGGAACACAGATACGCAGTATTTT.

This chain links TRBV11-2 with TRBJ1-1; the D gene is possibly TRBD1 (5 bases). Trimming removed 6 bases from V and 8 bases from J, with 13 bases in between. Germline CDR1 and CDR2: SGHAT and FQNNGV. The CDR3 is 12 residues long. CDR3: CASSLDSVEAFF. The CDR3 DNA reads as TGTGCCAGCAGTCTTGACAGCGTGGAAGCTTTCTTT.

This clone was recorded once. The V call is TRBV29-1, the J call TRBJ1-1; perhaps TRBD1 as D (5 bases). Looked up from germline, CDR1 is SQVTM and CDR2 is ANQGSEA. Between the trimmed V and J ends, which lost 1 base and 0 bases, there was a span of 9 bases. This CDR3 spans 14 amino acids. CDR3 protein: CSVEGRGVNTEAFF. CDR3 nucleotide sequence: TGCAGCGTTGAAGGTAGAGGGGTGAACACTGAAGCTTTCTTT.

J is TRBJ2-3 and V is TRBV11-2; D may be TRBD2 (5 bases). This CDR3 is built from 16 residues. The germline V gene encodes CDR1 SGHAT and CDR2 FQNNGV. Trimming shortened V by 1 base and J by 1 base, and 12 bases separated the two germline ends. The CDR3 coding sequence is TGTGCCAGCAGCTTAGGGGCGCTGCGGGGCACAGATACGCAGTATTTT. Protein: CASSLGALRGTDTQYF.